The subject of this entry is one T cell receptor beta chain. The data originate from a study of cytomegalovirus exposure and HLA in healthy donors. Study at large: The Caucasian-associated ancestry cluster held more than 80% of 300 to 450 genotyped donors.

The PCR contained 60 Vbeta and 13 Jbeta primers. The repertoire was sequenced with immunoSEQ multiplex PCR; TCRdb's copy has only in-frame clones and lacks some. The table lists about 160,000 clones, around nine tenths of them singletons, with 0.85% to 1% in the top ten. Trimming cost V 0 bases and J 10 bases, with 16 bases left between them. This CDR3 region has 15 residues. CDR1 is SEHNR, CDR2 FQNEAQ, per germline (reference sequence). The chain combines TRBV7-9 with TRBJ2-1; the D gene is possibly TRBD2 (5 bases). Input material: PBMCs. The sequence was collected from a woman aged 25 to 39 in good health and CMV-seronegative. The CDR3 DNA reads as TGTGCCAGCAGCTTAGCCAGCGGAAGGGCGACCGAGCAGTTCTTC. This sequence encodes CASSLASGRATEQFF.